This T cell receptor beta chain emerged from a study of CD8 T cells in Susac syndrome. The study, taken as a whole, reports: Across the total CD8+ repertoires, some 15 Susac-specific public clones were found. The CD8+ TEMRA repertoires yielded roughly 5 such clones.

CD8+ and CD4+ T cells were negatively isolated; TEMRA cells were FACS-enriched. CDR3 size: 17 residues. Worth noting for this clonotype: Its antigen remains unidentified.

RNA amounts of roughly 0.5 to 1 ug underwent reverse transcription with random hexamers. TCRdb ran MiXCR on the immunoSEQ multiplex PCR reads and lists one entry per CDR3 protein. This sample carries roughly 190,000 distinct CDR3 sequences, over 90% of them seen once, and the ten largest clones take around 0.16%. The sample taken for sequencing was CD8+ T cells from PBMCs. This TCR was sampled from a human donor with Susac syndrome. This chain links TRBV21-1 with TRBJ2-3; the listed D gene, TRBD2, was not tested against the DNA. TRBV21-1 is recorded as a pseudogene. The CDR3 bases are TGTGCCAGCACATACCTCCATGGCGGACTAAGCACAGATACGCAGTATTTT. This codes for CASTYLHGGLSTDTQYF.